This T cell receptor beta chain was obtained from a study of shared clonotypes between healthy human individuals. The overall study: With ages of 18 to 49, the donors were a couple of women and a few men.

TCRdb keeps only in-frame clones here, not all; method: immunoSEQ multiplex PCR. The table includes 2 million to 2.5 million clones, 85% to 95% detected once. This clone has just one count. The CDR3 has 15 residues. Trimming shortened V by 4 bases and J by 9 bases, and 19 bases separated the two germline ends. The V gene's germline CDR1 is LNHNV and CDR2 YYDKDF (reference sequence). The sample was naive CD4+ T cells from PBMCs. Subset here: CD45RA+ positively selected. The V and J genes are TRBV15 and TRBJ1-5; D perhaps matches TRBD1 (6 bases). The receptor was isolated from a young man in good health. Some clones in this sample may be carry-over from other donors' samples. Here the CDR3 DNA reads TGTGCCACCAGCACCCCTGGGGGGGGCCGTCGGCCCCAGCATTTT. Amino acids: CATSTPGGGRRPQHF.